This entry lists 27 T cell receptor beta chains sequenced from one sample in a study of blood T cell repertoires in COVID-19. Method: immunoSEQ multiplex PCR; TCRdb's copy keeps in-frame clones and lacks some. This sample has 280,000 or so clones, with 85% found just once. Sample: peripheral blood. These receptors were taken from a human donor in a cohort sampled during active COVID-19.

V is TRBV20-1 and J is TRBJ2-1; D remains ambiguous. The V end was cut by 3 bases, the J end by 0 bases, with 12 bases between. The CDR3 sequence is 15 residues long. The germline CDR1 and CDR2 sequences are DFQATT and SNEGSKA (reference sequence). The CDR3 reads CSASSLGNSYNEQFF. DNA of the CDR3: TGCAGTGCTAGTAGCCTAGGTAACTCCTACAATGAGCAGTTCTTC.

This chain joins TRBV6-5 and TRBJ2-1, with TRBD1 identical over 7 bases. Germline V CDR1 and CDR2: MNHEY, SVGAGI. V trimming: 2 bases; J trimming: 3 bases; junction bases outside the gene matches: 7. The CDR3 length is 16 residues. In DNA form, the CDR3 reads TGTGCCAGCAGTTACGTTGGACCAGGGGGCTACAATGAGCAGTTCTTC. Protein product: CASSYVGPGGYNEQFF.

V usage is TRBV5-1 and J usage is TRBJ2-3; D not resolved. Germline values: CDR1 SGHRS, CDR2 YFSETQ. The V end lost 7 bases, the J end lost 2 bases, and 14 bases lay between the germline ends. The CDR3 totals 14 residues. The DNA for the CDR3 is TGCGCCAGCGGATCCGACTTCCACACAGATACGCAGTATTTT. Translation gives CASGSDFHTDTQYF.

V is TRBV7-2 and J is TRBJ1-5; 10 nucleotides align to TRBD1. Trimming took 5 bases from V and 3 from J; bases not matched to a gene: 4. This CDR3 comprises 15 residues. Germline-derived CDR1 and CDR2 are SGHTA and FQGNSA. The CDR3 DNA sequence: TGTGCCAGCAGCCAGACAGGGGGCTTCAATCAGCCCCAGCATTTT. Translating it yields CASSQTGGFNQPQHF.

This clone was detected once. CDR3 residues: CASSMTGLPGNTIYF. CDR3 bases: TGTGCCAGTAGTATGACTGGATTACCTGGAAACACCATATATTTT. This chain uses TRBV19 with TRBJ1-3; D not resolved. Germline CDR1 is LNHDA and CDR2 is SQIVND (reference sequence). This CDR3 has 15 residues. V dropped 3 bases and J dropped 2 bases, with 11 bases sitting between them. Full variable domain (outside the CDR3, taken from reference TRBV19 and TRBJ1-3): DGGITQSPKYLFRKEGQNVTLSCEQNLNHDAMYWYRQDPGQGLRLIYYSQIVNDFQKGDIAEGYSVSREKKESFPLTVTSAQKNPTAFYLCASSMTGLPGNTIYFGEGSWLTVV.

Comment on this clone: Other DNA sequences in this specimen translate into the identical CDR3. The rearrangement uses TRBV30 and TRBJ1-5; 7 bases line up with TRBD1. The length of the CDR3 is 13 residues. The germline V gene encodes CDR1 GTSNPN and CDR2 SVGIG (reference sequence). Unmatched junction bases numbered 2, after V lost 2 bases and J lost 4 bases. In DNA form, the CDR3 reads TGTGCCTGGAGTTCGGGACAGAATCAGCCCCAGCATTTT. As protein: CAWSSGQNQPQHF. Full variable domain (remainder filled in from reference TRBV30 and TRBJ1-5): SQTIHQWPATLVQPVGSPLSLECTVEGTSNPNLYWYRQAAGRGLQLLFYSVGIGQISSEVPQNLSASRPQDRQFILSSKKLLLSDSGFYLCAWSSGQNQPQHFGDGTRLSIL.

The rearrangement uses TRBV2 and TRBJ2-1; 9 bases line up with TRBD2. Trimming at V came to 6 bases and at J to 7 bases, leaving 7 bases not matched to a gene. This CDR3 comprises 14 residues. The germline V gene encodes CDR1 SNHLY and CDR2 FYNNEI. The CDR3 reads CASRVAGVGNEQFF. The CDR3 DNA follows: TGTGCCAGCAGGGTAGCGGGAGTGGGGAATGAGCAGTTCTTC.

The chain has TRBV9 and TRBJ2-1, with 7 bases fitting TRBD1. The CDR3 runs 14 residues. V was pared by 6 bases and J by 3 bases, with 6 bases of the junction left unmatched. The germline V gene encodes CDR1 SGDLS and CDR2 YYNGEE. The CDR3 protein is CASNPGTVYNEQFF. The CDR3 DNA sequence: TGTGCCAGCAACCCCGGGACAGTCTACAATGAGCAGTTCTTC. The full variable domain, completed using reference TRBV9 and TRBJ2-1, is DSGVTQTPKHLITATGQRVTLRCSPRSGDLSVYWYQQSLDQGLQFLIQYYNGEERAKGNILERFSAQQFPDLHSELNLSSLELGDSALYFCASNPGTVYNEQFFGPGTRLTVL.

The V and J genes are TRBV9 and TRBJ2-1, with 7 bases fitting TRBD2. Germline CDR1 reads SGDLS; CDR2 reads YYNGEE. The junction had 9 bases not matched to a gene; V was cut back by 4 bases and J by 2 bases. The CDR3 is made up of 16 amino acids. CDR3 in DNA: TGTGCCAGCAGCCTTCTTAGCGGGTTCGCCTACAATGAGCAGTTCTTC. It translates to CASSLLSGFAYNEQFF.

CDR3 nucleotide sequence: TGTGCCATCATGGGCCTACAAAGCACAGATACGCAGTATTTT. As protein: CAIMGLQSTDTQYF. This rearrangement joins TRBV10-3 to TRBJ2-3; unclear D gene. Germline V gene sequence: CDR1 ENHRY, CDR2 SYGVKD. The CDR3 loop spans 14 amino acids. The V end was cut by 7 bases, the J end by 0 bases, with 11 bases between.

V and J are TRBV5-1 and TRBJ2-1; 11 bases align to TRBD2. The junction had 4 bases not matched to a gene; V was cut back by 8 bases and J by 3 bases. Germline CDR1 SGHRS, CDR2 YFSETQ. This CDR3 is built from 14 residues. CDR3 sequence (DNA): TGCGCCAGTAATAGCGGGAGGGACTACAATGAGCAGTTCTTC. Amino acid sequence: CASNSGRDYNEQFF.

The chain links TRBV2 to TRBJ2-1; 8 bases are a match to TRBD1. Germline V gene lookup returns CDR1 SNHLY and CDR2 FYNNEI. Trimming took 10 bases from V and 4 from J; bases not matched to a gene: 9. There are 14 residues in the CDR3. In DNA, the CDR3 is TGTGCCATTTCACGACAGGGGTCTTACAATGAGCAGTTCTTC. It yields the protein CAISRQGSYNEQFF.

This clone was recorded only once. J is TRBJ1-3 and V is TRBV7-9; TRBD1 agrees at 7 bases. There are 15 residues in the CDR3. Germline lookup yields CDR1 SEHNR and CDR2 FQNEAQ (reference sequence). The junction had 5 bases not matched to a gene; V was cut back by 6 bases and J by 0 bases. CDR3 protein: CASRPQGISGNTIYF. The CDR3 DNA reads TGTGCCAGCAGGCCACAGGGGATCTCTGGAAACACCATATATTTT.

V and J are TRBV4-2 and TRBJ1-2, with D perhaps matching TRBD1 (6 bases). The CDR3 is 15 residues long. CDR1 is LGHNA and CDR2 is YNFKEQ in the germline V gene. Trimming left V 3 bases short and J 1 base short, with 12 bases between. The CDR3 region is CASSQSGTFNYGYTF. The CDR3 DNA follows: TGTGCCAGCAGCCAGTCCGGGACATTTAACTATGGCTACACCTTC.

V usage is TRBV7-9 and J usage is TRBJ2-7; no clear D gene. Germline CDR1 SEHNR, CDR2 FQNEAQ (reference sequence). V lost 5 bases, J lost 4 bases, and 12 bases lay in between. The CDR3 contains 13 residues. The CDR3 coding sequence is TGTGCCAGCAGCCGGTTAACCGATTACGAGCAGTACTTC. As protein: CASSRLTDYEQYF.

The J gene is TRBJ1-5, the V gene TRBV10-2; no clear D. Trimming shortened V by 0 bases and J by 4 bases, and 7 bases separated the two germline ends. Germline assignment: CDR1 WSHSY and CDR2 SAAADI. The CDR3 extends over 14 amino acids. The CDR3 here is CASSESTPNQPQHF. The DNA for the CDR3 is TGCGCCAGCAGTGAGTCTACACCTAATCAGCCCCAGCATTTT.

The chain links TRBV18 to TRBJ1-3, with TRBD1 identical over 7 bases. Germline CDR1 is KGHSH and CDR2 is LQKENI. The CDR3 contains 16 residues. The V and J ends lost 6 bases and 2 bases, in that order; junction bases with no gene match: 10. The CDR3 reads CASSPNPGQAGNTIYF. The CDR3 DNA reads TGTGCCAGCTCCCCCAACCCCGGACAGGCTGGAAACACCATATATTTT.

The chain recombines TRBV2 with TRBJ2-2; 9 positions agree with TRBD1. The trim removed 9 bases at V and 6 bases at J, leaving 8 bases unmatched. Germline-derived CDR1 and CDR2 are SNHLY and FYNNEI. This CDR3 region has 14 residues. CDR3 sequence reads: CARKRTGEAGELFF. The CDR3 coding sequence is TGTGCCAGGAAGCGGACAGGGGAGGCCGGGGAGCTGTTTTTT.

This chain uses TRBV7-2 with TRBJ2-7; D possibly corresponds to TRBD2 (7 bases). Germline CDR1 reads SGHTA; CDR2 reads FQGNSA. Trimming removed 5 bases at V and 2 bases at J, with 13 bases between. The CDR3 extends over 14 amino acids. The CDR3 protein is CASSPGGSTYEQYF. In nucleotides, the CDR3 is TGTGCCAGCAGCCCGGGGGGCAGCACCTACGAGCAGTACTTC.

The chain combines TRBV28 with TRBJ1-1; a possible D gene is TRBD1 (5 bases). The CDR3 has 14 residues. Trimming took 2 bases from V and 5 from J, leaving 12 bases between them. From germline, CDR1 is MDHEN and CDR2 SYDVKM. CDR3 sequence (DNA): TGTGCCAGCAGTTTAGGGGGGAGGAGGACTGAAGCTTTCTTT. Protein: CASSLGGRRTEAFF.

V is TRBV13 and J is TRBJ2-7, with TRBD2 identical over 7 bases. CDR1 PRHDT and CDR2 FYEKMQ come from the germline V gene (reference sequence). V shed 0 bases, J shed 2 bases, and the junction held 10 bases outside the gene matches. This CDR3 has 17 amino acids. The CDR3 DNA reads TGTGCCAGCAGCTTAGGCCGGGATAGCGGGTTTCCCTACGAGCAGTACTTC. Translating gives CASSLGRDSGFPYEQYF.

The CDR3, as DNA: TGTGCCAGCAGCTCGACTAGCGGGAGGGCCTATGAGCAGTTCTTC. This encodes CASSSTSGRAYEQFF. The rearrangement joins TRBV7-3 to TRBJ2-1; 14 positions match TRBD2. V trimming: 4 bases; J trimming: 8 bases; junction bases outside the gene matches: 4. Germline CDR1 reads SGHTA; CDR2 reads FQGTGA. The CDR3 runs to 15 residues.

This clone was detected only once. The chain has TRBV24-1 and TRBJ2-2, with 12 bases lining up with TRBD2. Germline CDR1 and CDR2: KGHDR and SFDVKD. The CDR3 runs 16 residues. The V and J ends lost 3 bases and 7 bases, in that order; junction bases with no gene match: 5. As DNA, the CDR3 is TGTGCCACCAGTGATAGAGCTAGCGGGAGGGGCGGGGAGCTGTTTTTT. Amino acids: CATSDRASGRGGELFF.

The chain has TRBV30 and TRBJ2-3; 8 bases align to TRBD2. Germline V gene sequence: CDR1 GTSNPN, CDR2 SVGIG (reference sequence). CDR3 length: 13 amino acids. V shed 4 bases, J shed 8 bases, and the junction held 8 bases outside the gene matches. The CDR3 DNA follows: TGTGCCTGGACCGGGGGGGCGCGGGGTACGCAGTATTTT. Amino acids: CAWTGGARGTQYF. Full variable domain (outside the CDR3, taken from reference TRBV30 and TRBJ2-3): SQTIHQWPATLVQPVGSPLSLECTVEGTSNPNLYWYRQAAGRGLQLLFYSVGIGQISSEVPQNLSASRPQDRQFILSSKKLLLSDSGFYLCAWTGGARGTQYFGPGTRLTVL.

As to this clone: At one boundary the junction diverges from the germline segment, which might be a read error. This chain joins TRBV7-3 and TRBJ2-2; 10 bases line up with TRBD2. The CDR3 loop spans 15 amino acids. Per germline, CDR1 SGHTA and CDR2 FQGTGA. CDR3: CASSPGLARHRGAVF. Written as DNA, the CDR3 is TGTGCCAGCAGCCCGGGACTAGCGAGACACCGGGGAGCTGTTTTT.

The rearrangement links TRBV11-2 to TRBJ2-3, with TRBD1 matching over 7 bases. This CDR3 has 16 residues. J gave up 4 bases and V 9 bases, and 16 bases lay outside the gene matches. The V gene's germline CDR1 is SGHAT and CDR2 FQNNGV. Written as DNA, the CDR3 is TGTGCCAGTGGGTGGGTACCGGGACAGCCCTCAGATACGCAGTATTTT. Translating it yields CASGWVPGQPSDTQYF.

In nucleotides, the CDR3 is TGTGCCAGCAGCCAAGATGGGGGCAGTGCCTACGAGCAGTACTTC. This encodes CASSQDGGSAYEQYF. This chain joins TRBV4-2 and TRBJ2-7; D possibly corresponds to TRBD1 (6 bases). V lost 0 bases and J 2 bases, leaving 11 bases between the germline ends. CDR3 size: 15 residues. Germline CDR1 reads LGHNA; CDR2 reads YNFKEQ.